A selection of T cell receptor beta chains follows, all from one sample in a study of cytomegalovirus exposure and HLA in healthy donors. TCRdb keeps only in-frame clones here, not all; method: immunoSEQ multiplex PCR. The profile shows about 200,000 clones, roughly 78% of them singletons. Sequencing was performed on PBMCs. These receptors were obtained from a woman younger than 45 in good health and CMV-seropositive. Each CDR3 is given with its conserved first and last residue. Each record gives: J gene, clone size, V gene, D gene, CDR3 DNA, CDR3 protein. The D gene is left open where the match is weak. For some rows the clone size is stated as once, few or many, or as a class when expanded; others skip it.

J: TRBJ1-2
size: NA
V: TRBV11-2
D: TRBD1
DNA: TGTGCCAGCAGCTTAGGGACAGGGCGTAACTATGGCTACACCTTC
CDR3: CASSLGTGRNYGYTF

J: TRBJ1-4
size: few
V: TRBV5-6
D: NA
DNA: TGTGCCAGCAGCTACGGACTCCCCGATTATAATGAAAAACTGTTTTTT
CDR3: CASSYGLPDYNEKLFF

J: TRBJ2-3
size: NA
V: TRBV27
D: TRBD2
DNA: TGTGCCAGCAGTTTATCGGGACTAGCGGGAGGGAGCACAGATACGCAGTATTTT
CDR3: CASSLSGLAGGSTDTQYF

J: TRBJ2-5
size: few
V: TRBV18
D: TRBD2
DNA: TGTGCCAGCTCACCACGGGGTAGCGGGGGACAAGAGACCCAGTACTTC
CDR3: CASSPRGSGGQETQYF

J: TRBJ2-5
size: NA
V: TRBV4-3
D: NA
DNA: TGCGCCAGCAGCCAAGCCAAATACGGGATTACGGCCCAGTACTTC
CDR3: CASSQAKYGITAQYF

J: TRBJ2-1
size: NA
V: TRBV4-3
D: NA
DNA: TGCGCCAGCAGCCAAGATACGGGTGAGCAGTTCTTC
CDR3: CASSQDTGEQFF

J: TRBJ1-1
size: NA
V: TRBV13
D: TRBD1
DNA: TGTGCCAGCAGCCAGGGACAGGGAGTTACTGAAGCTTTCTTT
CDR3: CASSQGQGVTEAFF

J: TRBJ1-1
size: NA
V: TRBV11-2
D: TRBD1
DNA: TGTGCCAGCAGCGGGTGGGACAGCCGCGCTGGAGCTTTCTTT
CDR3: CASSGWDSRAGAFF

J: TRBJ1-2
size: NA
V: TRBV4-3
D: NA
DNA: TGCGCCAGCAGCCAAGGGGCTCCCGGCTATGGCTACACCTTC
CDR3: CASSQGAPGYGYTF

J: TRBJ1-2
size: NA
V: TRBV7-6
D: NA
DNA: TGTGCCAGCAGCTTCTTCCACGGGGAATCCACTGGCTACACCTTC
CDR3: CASSFFHGESTGYTF